These T cell receptor beta chains were read from a single sample in a study of sequential checkpoint blockade in melanoma. Libraries were prepared by immunoSEQ multiplex PCR; TCRdb keeps only in-frame clonotypes and omits some of them. The sample consists of 7,000 to 8,500 clones, about 55% of them appearing once. This material consisted of CD8+ T cells sorted from blood (inferred from file names), taken from a patient given nivolumab and ipilimumab in sequence. The receptors come from a human donor with melanoma. Both conserved end residues are part of each CDR3. The order of the fields is V gene, clone size, D gene, J gene, CDR3 DNA, CDR3 protein. A D gene is named only where the DNA matches it firmly. Clone size, where shown, is once, few, many, or a class for clones that have expanded.

TRBV6-1	NA	TRBD2	TRBJ2-7	TGTGCCAGCATACTGGGCCCGGGAGGAAACGAGCAGTACTTC	CASILGPGGNEQYF
TRBV28	NA	NA	TRBJ1-5	TGTGCCAGCAGTTTTCAAGGGGGTGGCCAGCCCCAGCATTTT	CASSFQGGGQPQHF
TRBV9	NA	NA	TRBJ2-3	TGTGCCAGCAGCGTAGACGCGGGCAGTAGCACAGATACGCAGTATTTT	CASSVDAGSSTDTQYF
TRBV9	once	TRBD2	TRBJ2-1	TGTGCCAGCAGCGTCTCGGTAGCGGGAGCCTACAATGAGCAGTTCTTC	CASSVSVAGAYNEQFF
TRBV9	NA	TRBD1	TRBJ1-5	TGTGCCAGCAGCGTAGGGACAGGGGGACAGCCCCAGCATTTT	CASSVGTGGQPQHF
TRBV7-2	NA	TRBD1	TRBJ2-7	TGTGCCAGCAGCGAGTCGGGACAGGGGTACTACGAGCAGTACTTC	CASSESGQGYYEQYF
TRBV6-1	NA	NA	TRBJ1-4	TGTGCCAGCAGGAGAGAAGGACAGTATGAAAAACTGTTTTTT	CASRREGQYEKLFF
TRBV28	NA	TRBD2	TRBJ2-1	TGTGCCAGCAGTGGTCCCGAACTAGCGGCGAACTACAATGAGCAGTTCTTC	CASSGPELAANYNEQFF
TRBV27	few	TRBD2	TRBJ2-3	TGTGCCAGCAGTTGGCTAGCGGAGTACACTAGCACAGATACGCAGTATTTT	CASSWLAEYTSTDTQYF
TRBV10-2	NA	TRBD1	TRBJ1-1	TGCGCCAGCAGTGAGGCAGGGGGCACTGAAGCTTTCTTT	CASSEAGGTEAFF
TRBV11-2	NA	TRBD1	TRBJ2-7	TGTGCCAGCAGCCACCGGGACAGGCCCTACGAGCAGTACTTC	CASSHRDRPYEQYF
TRBV7-3	medium-sized	NA	TRBJ2-7	TGTGCCAGCAGCTTGGGGGCGTCTTCCTACGAGCAGTACTTC	CASSLGASSYEQYF
TRBV9	NA	NA	TRBJ1-2	TGTGCCAGCAGCGTAAATCCGAGACTCGGTGGAGGTGGCTACACCTTC	CASSVNPRLGGGGYTF
TRBV5-6	NA	NA	TRBJ2-7	TGTGCCAGCAGCGACGGGCAGGGGTTCAACGAGCAGTACTTC	CASSDGQGFNEQYF